This entry lists 22 T cell receptor beta chains sequenced from one sample in a study of brain metastases from non-small cell lung cancer. Assay used: immunoSEQ multiplex PCR; TCRdb lists only in-frame clones, some missing. This table has 13,000 to 15,000 clones, around 86% appearing once. Sequenced material: primary lung tumor tissue. All receptors derive from a donor at least 40 years old with non-small cell lung cancer.

This chain connects TRBV9 to TRBJ1-5, with unresolved D. Germline lookup yields CDR1 SGDLS and CDR2 YYNGEE. Trimming left V 3 bases short and J 3 bases short, with 10 bases between. CDR3 length: 14 amino acids. The CDR3 DNA follows: TGTGCCAGCAGCGATGGGGTTTCCAATCAGCCCCAGCATTTT. Protein sequence: CASSDGVSNQPQHF. Full variable domain (missing parts from reference TRBV9 and TRBJ1-5): DSGVTQTPKHLITATGQRVTLRCSPRSGDLSVYWYQQSLDQGLQFLIQYYNGEERAKGNILERFSAQQFPDLHSELNLSSLELGDSALYFCASSDGVSNQPQHFGDGTRLSIL.

The V and J genes are TRBV7-2 and TRBJ2-1; 8 nucleotides agree with TRBD1. This CDR3 contains 16 residues. V lost 1 base to trimming and J lost 5 bases; unmatched junction nucleotides: 7. Germline assignment: CDR1 SGHTA and CDR2 FQGNSA. CDR3 region: CASSLGTGKPNNEQFF. In DNA form, the CDR3 reads TGTGCCAGCAGCTTAGGGACAGGGAAACCTAACAATGAGCAGTTCTTC.

The chain employs TRBV14 and TRBJ2-5; possibly TRBD1 for D (6 bases). V was cut by 4 bases and J by 4 bases, with 19 bases left in between. The germline CDR1 and CDR2 sequences are SGHDN and FVKESK. The length of the CDR3 is 16 residues. CDR3 nucleotides: TGTGCCAGCAGCCCTACTCAAGACAGGCGGATAGAGACCCAGTACTTC. Translation: CASSPTQDRRIETQYF.

In its sample, this clone was seen once. V and J are TRBV19 and TRBJ1-2, with TRBD1 matching 8 bases. Germline V lookup: CDR1 LNHDA, CDR2 SQIVND (reference sequence). This CDR3 has 17 amino acids. V was pared by 3 bases and J by 1 base, with 10 bases of the junction left unmatched. Written as DNA, the CDR3 is TGTGCCAGTAGTATTCAGCGGACAGGGACCAGTAACTATGGCTACACCTTC. The encoded protein is CASSIQRTGTSNYGYTF.

J is TRBJ2-3 and V is TRBV6-2 or TRBV6-3; a possible D gene is TRBD1 (5 bases). The ends were cut back, 2 bases at V and 3 bases at J, with 12 bases in the middle. Germline V gene data show CDR1 as MNHEY and CDR2 as SVGEGT. The length of the CDR3 is 15 residues. CDR3 DNA sequence: TGTGCCAGCAGTTACGGGCAGGGTTATACAGATACGCAGTATTTT. Translated, it gives CASSYGQGYTDTQYF.

The chain combines TRBV7-2 with TRBJ1-4, with D tentatively TRBD1 (6 bases). V was pared by 4 bases and J by 8 bases, with 20 bases between. Germline V gene lookup returns CDR1 SGHTA and CDR2 FQGNSA. The CDR3 is 16 residues long. CDR3 coding DNA: TGTGCCAGCAGCTCCTTCTCCGGGACACAAGAGGAAAAACTGTTTTTT. Protein sequence: CASSSFSGTQEEKLFF.

V usage is TRBV4-2 and J usage is TRBJ2-3; 9 nucleotides agree with TRBD1. The V and J ends lost 0 bases and 7 bases, in that order; junction bases with no gene match: 5. CDR1 LGHNA and CDR2 YNFKEQ come from the germline V gene. The CDR3 spans 15 residues. The DNA of the CDR3 is TGTGCCAGCAGCCAAGATTACAGGGGGCTTAATACGCAGTATTTT. This codes for CASSQDYRGLNTQYF.

The gene calls are TRBV6-5 and TRBJ1-4, with D maybe TRBD1 (5 bases). The V gene lost 2 bases and the J gene lost 0 bases, with 10 bases spanning the gap. Germline V lookup: CDR1 MNHEY, CDR2 SVGAGI. This CDR3 spans 16 amino acids. The CDR3: CASSYQLTATNEKLFF. CDR3 DNA: TGTGCCAGCAGTTACCAACTGACAGCAACTAATGAAAAACTGTTTTTT.

This clone was recorded only once. CDR3 loop: CASSLGQGNTEAFF. The CDR3 DNA reads as TGTGCCAGCAGCTTGGGACAGGGCAACACTGAAGCTTTCTTT. J is TRBJ1-1 and V is TRBV7-9, with 9 bases fitting TRBD1. The CDR3 length is 14 residues. The V gene's germline CDR1 is SEHNR and CDR2 FQNEAQ (reference sequence). V shed 3 bases, J shed 2 bases, and the junction held 1 base outside the gene matches.

V gene TRBV5-1 combines with J gene TRBJ2-1, with 8 bases identical to TRBD2. Looked up from germline, CDR1 is SGHRS and CDR2 is YFSETQ. The CDR3 has 14 residues. V gave up 4 bases and J gave up 2 bases; unmatched junction bases: 2. CDR3 residues: CASSHGGAYNEQFF. The DNA for the CDR3 is TGCGCCAGCAGCCACGGGGGGGCCTACAATGAGCAGTTCTTC.

The chain employs TRBV27 and TRBJ2-5; 8 bases line up with TRBD2. This CDR3 contains 14 residues. V dropped 6 bases and J dropped 6; count of bases not matched to a gene: 9. The germline V gene encodes CDR1 MNHEY and CDR2 SMNVEV (reference sequence). CDR3 coding DNA: TGTGCCAGCAGCTCCGGCGGGGGGAGACAGACCCAGTACTTC. Residues: CASSSGGGRQTQYF.

CDR3 DNA: TGTGCCAGCTCACCACCGCATTGGACATCACTTATGAACACTGAAGCTTTCTTT. This sequence encodes CASSPPHWTSLMNTEAFF. The V gene is TRBV18, the J gene TRBJ1-1; maybe TRBD1 (5 bases). CDR3 length: 18 residues. The V end was cut by 0 bases, the J end by 0 bases, with 17 bases between. Germline V gene data show CDR1 as KGHSH and CDR2 as LQKENI.

The genes are TRBV7-9 and TRBJ2-1; no definite D call. Between the trimmed V and J ends, which lost 1 base and 6 bases, there was a span of 10 bases. Germline CDR1 is SEHNR and CDR2 is FQNEAQ (reference sequence). The CDR3 has 14 amino acids. The CDR3 sequence: CASSLEVSLNEQFF. The CDR3, as DNA: TGTGCCAGCAGCTTAGAGGTTTCTCTCAATGAGCAGTTCTTC.

The J gene is TRBJ1-1, the V gene TRBV3-1 (or the pseudogene TRBV3-2); D is undetermined. This CDR3 is built from 15 residues. Germline CDR1 reads LGHDT; CDR2 reads YNNKEL (reference sequence). Trimming removed 3 bases from V and 1 base from J, with 12 bases in between. The CDR3: CASSHANTQNTEAFF. CDR3 DNA: TGTGCCAGCAGCCACGCAAACACGCAGAACACTGAAGCTTTCTTT.

The gene calls are TRBV4-1 and TRBJ1-3; 7 nucleotides agree with TRBD1. Germline assignment: CDR1 MGHRA and CDR2 YSYEKL. CDR3 length: 18 residues. The junction had 11 bases not matched to a gene; V was cut back by 1 base and J by 2 bases. CDR3 residues: CASSQGSQTGIPGNTIYF. DNA for the CDR3: TGCGCCAGCAGCCAAGGTAGCCAGACAGGGATCCCTGGAAACACCATATATTTT.

This clone is medium-sized (0.01 to 0.1%) by share. At the DNA level, this CDR3 is encoded by other sequences in the same sample as well. The rearrangement links TRBV5-5 to TRBJ1-1; D call uncertain. Germline loops: CDR1 SGHKS, CDR2 YYEKEE (reference sequence). The CDR3 extends over 13 amino acids. V lost 0 bases, J lost 5 bases, and 8 bases lay in between. The CDR3 is CASSLDRPTEAFF. The CDR3 DNA follows: TGTGCCAGCAGCTTGGACAGACCGACTGAAGCTTTCTTT.

The count of this clone is one. V gene TRBV4-3 combines with J gene TRBJ1-4, with TRBD1 as a possible D gene (6 bases). The CDR3 covers 17 residues. CDR1 and CDR2 (germline): LGHNA, YSLEER. The V gene lost 4 bases and the J gene lost 5 bases, with 20 bases spanning the gap. The CDR3 reads CASSLQARGLSNEKLFF. CDR3 nucleotides: TGCGCCAGCAGCCTCCAGGCCCGGGGGCTATCGAATGAAAAACTGTTTTTT.

This clone was counted between two and nine times. The chain couples TRBV30 to TRBJ1-5, with 9 bases aligning to TRBD1. V gave up 2 bases and J gave up 4 bases; unmatched junction bases: 6. Germline V gene data show CDR1 as GTSNPN and CDR2 as SVGIG (reference sequence). This CDR3 spans 15 amino acids. Here the CDR3 DNA reads TGTGCCTGGAGTCCCTGGGACAGGGTTAATCAGCCCCAGCATTTT. It translates to CAWSPWDRVNQPQHF.

The CDR3 region is CASQLQGDQPQHF. CDR3 nucleotides: TGTGCCAGCCAGTTACAAGGGGATCAGCCCCAGCATTTT. V is TRBV6-1 and J is TRBJ1-5, with a weak D call TRBD1 (5 bases). Between the trimmed V and J ends, which lost 8 bases and 5 bases, there was a span of 13 bases. This CDR3 has 13 residues. CDR1 is MNHNS and CDR2 is SASEGT in the germline V gene.

About this clone itself: Sequence at one end of the junction differs from germline and may be a read error. The identical CDR3 is also encoded by other nucleotide sequences in the sample. This chain uses TRBV10-3 with TRBJ2-3, with D hard to call. The CDR3 is 12 residues long. CDR1 is ENHRY, CDR2 SYGVKD, per germline. The CDR3 protein is CAISDGTDTQYF. In DNA, the CDR3 is TGTGCCATTAGTGACGGCACAGATACGCAGTATTTT.

This clone was detected a few times. This chain uses TRBV19 with TRBJ1-4, with 9 bases that match TRBD1. With V trimmed by 9 bases and J by 11 bases, 28 bases remained unmatched. The CDR3 covers 19 residues. Germline CDR1 LNHDA, CDR2 SQIVND (reference sequence). The CDR3 here is CASQGQGFEYGRGKWKLFF. CDR3 bases: TGTGCCAGCCAGGGACAGGGTTTTGAATACGGCAGGGGGAAGTGGAAACTGTTTTTT.

The chain recombines TRBV29-1 with TRBJ2-1; TRBD2 matches at 9 bases. The ends lost 7 bases at V and 3 bases at J; junction bases unmatched: 4. The CDR3 has 13 amino acids. Germline lookup yields CDR1 SQVTM and CDR2 ANQGSEA. The CDR3, as DNA: TGCAGCGCCGGGACTAGCCTCTACAATGAGCAGTTCTTC. It codes for CSAGTSLYNEQFF.